This T cell receptor beta chain was documented in a study of CD8+ T cells in alopecia areata. Study-wide points: Whereas mice showed it more clearly, TCR sharing across patients was murkier, possibly because of HLA.

In each case, RNA was isolated and then reverse transcribed into cDNA as the sequencing template. Produced via immunoSEQ multiplex PCR; TCRdb's table is partial and in-frame only. The sample includes roughly 200,000 clones, roughly three fifths of them seen just once. The germline V gene has CDR1 MNHEY and CDR2 SVGAGI. The CDR3 length is 13 residues. V was trimmed by 7 bases and J by 3 bases, leaving 9 bases between them. Specified treatment: oral pan-JAK inhibitor, 5-10 mg twice daily. Notes on this clone: Its cognate antigen is unknown.

The chain uses TRBV6-5 and TRBJ2-2, with D perhaps assigned TRBD1 or TRBD2 (5 bases each). Here the sequenced sample was CD8+ T cells sorted from blood, taken at week 24, from a patient treated with tofacitinib. The receptor's source is a human donor with alopecia areata. The CDR3 loop is CASKGSYTGELFF. The DNA of the CDR3 is TGTGCCAGCAAGGGGAGCTACACCGGGGAGCTGTTTTTT.